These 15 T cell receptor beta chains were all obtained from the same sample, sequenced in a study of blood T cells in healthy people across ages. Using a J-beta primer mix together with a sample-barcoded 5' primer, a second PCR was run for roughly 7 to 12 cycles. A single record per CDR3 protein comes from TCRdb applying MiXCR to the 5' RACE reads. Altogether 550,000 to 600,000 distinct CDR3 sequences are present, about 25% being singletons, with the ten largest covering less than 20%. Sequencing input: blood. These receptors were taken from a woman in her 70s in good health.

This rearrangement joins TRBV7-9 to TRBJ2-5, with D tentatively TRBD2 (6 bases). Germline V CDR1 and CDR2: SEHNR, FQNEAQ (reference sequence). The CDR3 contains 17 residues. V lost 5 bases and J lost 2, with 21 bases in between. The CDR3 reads CASSPGGGSKTQETQYF. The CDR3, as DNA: TGTGCCAGCAGCCCCGGGGGAGGCTCCAAAACGCAAGAGACCCAGTACTTC.

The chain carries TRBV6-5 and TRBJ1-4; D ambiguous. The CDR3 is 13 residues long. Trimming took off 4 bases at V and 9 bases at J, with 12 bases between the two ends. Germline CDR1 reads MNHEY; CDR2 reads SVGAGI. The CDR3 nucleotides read TGTGCCAGCAGTTCCCCGCGCGAGAAAAAACTGTTTTTT. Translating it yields CASSSPREKKLFF.

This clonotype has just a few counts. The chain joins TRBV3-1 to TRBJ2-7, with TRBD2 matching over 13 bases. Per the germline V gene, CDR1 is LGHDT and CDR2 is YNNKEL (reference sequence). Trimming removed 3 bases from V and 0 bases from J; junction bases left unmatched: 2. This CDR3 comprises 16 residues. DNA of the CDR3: TGTGCCAGCAGCCAGGGACTAGCGGGAAGCTCCTACGAGCAGTACTTC. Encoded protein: CASSQGLAGSSYEQYF.

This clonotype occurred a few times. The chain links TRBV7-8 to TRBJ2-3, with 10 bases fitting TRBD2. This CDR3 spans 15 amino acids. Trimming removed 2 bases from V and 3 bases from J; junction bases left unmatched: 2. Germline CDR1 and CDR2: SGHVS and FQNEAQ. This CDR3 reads CASSLLAGETDTQYF. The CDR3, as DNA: TGTGCCAGCAGCTTACTAGCGGGGGAGACAGATACGCAGTATTTT.

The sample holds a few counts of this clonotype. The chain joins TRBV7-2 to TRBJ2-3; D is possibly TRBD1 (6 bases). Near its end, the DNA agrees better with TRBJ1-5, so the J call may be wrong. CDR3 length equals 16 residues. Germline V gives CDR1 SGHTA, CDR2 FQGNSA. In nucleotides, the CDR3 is TGTGCCAGCAGCTTCCACAGGGATGCTAGCACAGATACGCAGCATTTT. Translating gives CASSFHRDASTDTQHF.

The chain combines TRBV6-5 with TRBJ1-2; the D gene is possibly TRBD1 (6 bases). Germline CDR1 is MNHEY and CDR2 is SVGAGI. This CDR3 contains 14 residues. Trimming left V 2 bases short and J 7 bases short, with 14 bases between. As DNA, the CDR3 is TGTGCCAGCAGTTACAGGGGGGAAGACGGTGGCTACACCTTC. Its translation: CASSYRGEDGGYTF.

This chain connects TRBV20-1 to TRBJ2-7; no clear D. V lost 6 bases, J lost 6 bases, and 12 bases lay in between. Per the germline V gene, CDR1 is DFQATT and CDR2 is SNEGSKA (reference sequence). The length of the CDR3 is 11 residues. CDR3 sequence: CSAPYIGEQYF. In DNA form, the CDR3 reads TGCAGTGCGCCATATATCGGCGAGCAGTACTTC.

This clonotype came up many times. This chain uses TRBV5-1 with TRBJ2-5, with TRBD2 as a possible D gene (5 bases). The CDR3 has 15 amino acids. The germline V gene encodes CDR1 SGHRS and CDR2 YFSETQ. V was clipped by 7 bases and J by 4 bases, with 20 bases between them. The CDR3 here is CASERNGNEGETQYF. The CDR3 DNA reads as TGCGCCAGCGAACGCAATGGCAATGAGGGAGAGACCCAGTACTTC.

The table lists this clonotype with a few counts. CDR3 in DNA: TGTGCCAGCAATGACCCCGGGACCAACAAAAACATTCAGTACTTC. Translated, it gives CASNDPGTNKNIQYF. The chain is built from TRBV6-2 or TRBV6-3 and TRBJ2-4; D tentatively reads TRBD1 or TRBD2 (5 bases each). Trimming took 7 bases from V and 3 from J, leaving 16 bases between them. This CDR3 is 15 amino acids long. Germline V lookup: CDR1 MNHEY, CDR2 SVGEGT.

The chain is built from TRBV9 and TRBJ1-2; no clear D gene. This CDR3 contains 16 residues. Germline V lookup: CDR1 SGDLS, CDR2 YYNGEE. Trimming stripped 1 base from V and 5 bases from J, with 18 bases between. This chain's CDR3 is CASSVTSGEILYGYTF. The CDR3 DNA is TGTGCCAGCAGCGTAACATCAGGAGAAATCCTTTATGGCTACACCTTC. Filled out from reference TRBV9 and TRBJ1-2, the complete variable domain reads DSGVTQTPKHLITATGQRVTLRCSPRSGDLSVYWYQQSLDQGLQFLIQYYNGEERAKGNILERFSAQQFPDLHSELNLSSLELGDSALYFCASSVTSGEILYGYTFGSGTRLTVV.

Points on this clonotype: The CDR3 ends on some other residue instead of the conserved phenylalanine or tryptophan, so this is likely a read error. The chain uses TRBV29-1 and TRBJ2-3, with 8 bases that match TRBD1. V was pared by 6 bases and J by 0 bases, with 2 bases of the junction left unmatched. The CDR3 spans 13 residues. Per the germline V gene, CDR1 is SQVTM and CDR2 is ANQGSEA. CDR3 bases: TGCAGCGTGGACAGGGCGAGCACAGATACGCAGTATTTG. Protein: CSVDRASTDTQYL.

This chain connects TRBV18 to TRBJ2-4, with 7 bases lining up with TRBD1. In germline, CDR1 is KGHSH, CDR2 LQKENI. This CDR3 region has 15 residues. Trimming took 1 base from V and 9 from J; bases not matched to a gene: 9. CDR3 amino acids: CASSPQRDSPPIQYF. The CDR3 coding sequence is TGTGCCAGCTCACCACAAAGGGACAGCCCCCCCATTCAGTACTTC.

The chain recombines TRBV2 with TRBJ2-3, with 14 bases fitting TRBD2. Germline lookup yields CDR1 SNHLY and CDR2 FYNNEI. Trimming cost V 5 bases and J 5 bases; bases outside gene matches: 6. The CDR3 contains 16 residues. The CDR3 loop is CASSSGLAGVEDTQYF. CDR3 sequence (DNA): TGTGCCAGCAGTTCGGGACTAGCGGGGGTGGAAGATACGCAGTATTTT.

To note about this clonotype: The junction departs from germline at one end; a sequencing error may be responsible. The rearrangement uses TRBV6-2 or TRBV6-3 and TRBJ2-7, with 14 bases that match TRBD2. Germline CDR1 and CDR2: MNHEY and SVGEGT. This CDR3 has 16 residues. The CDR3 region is CASSYSALGLAGVTDF. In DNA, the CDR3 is TGTGCCAGCAGTTACTCTGCCCTGGGACTAGCGGGAGTTACCGACTTC.

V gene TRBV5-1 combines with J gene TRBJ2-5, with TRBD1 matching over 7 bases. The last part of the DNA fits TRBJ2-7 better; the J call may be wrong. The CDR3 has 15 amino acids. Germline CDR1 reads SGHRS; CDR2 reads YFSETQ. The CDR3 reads CASRPLGTATYEQYF. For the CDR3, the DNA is TGCGCCAGCCGACCTCTCGGGACAGCGACCTACGAGCAGTACTTC.